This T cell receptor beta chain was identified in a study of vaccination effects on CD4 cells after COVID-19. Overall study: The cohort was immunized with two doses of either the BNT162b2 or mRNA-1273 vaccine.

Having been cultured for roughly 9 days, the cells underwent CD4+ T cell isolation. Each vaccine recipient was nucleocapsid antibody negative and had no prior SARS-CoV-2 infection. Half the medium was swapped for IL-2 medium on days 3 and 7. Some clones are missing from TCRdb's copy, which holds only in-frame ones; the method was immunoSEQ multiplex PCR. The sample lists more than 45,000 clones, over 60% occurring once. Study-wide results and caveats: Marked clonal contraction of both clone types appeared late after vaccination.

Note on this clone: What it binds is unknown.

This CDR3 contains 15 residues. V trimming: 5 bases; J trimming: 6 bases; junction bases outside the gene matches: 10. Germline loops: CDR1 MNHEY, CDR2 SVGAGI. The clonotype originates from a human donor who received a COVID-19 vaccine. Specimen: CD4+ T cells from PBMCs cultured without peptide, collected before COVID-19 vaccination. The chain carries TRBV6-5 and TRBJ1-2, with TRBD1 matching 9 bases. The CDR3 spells CASSSDRGLGNGYTF. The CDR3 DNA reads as TGTGCCAGCAGTAGCGACAGGGGGTTGGGGAATGGCTACACCTTC.